This T cell receptor beta chain was captured by sequencing in a study of T cells in Graves' hyperthyroidism and ophthalmopathy. Broader study findings: Median prediction lead before ophthalmopathy onset was 6.5 months with the model. Ophthalmopathy could be told apart from stable hyperthyroidism with a 13 V-J model.

The CDR3 consists of 15 residues. Germline V gene lookup returns CDR1 MNHEY and CDR2 SVGEGT. V dropped 4 bases and J dropped 0; count of bases not matched to a gene: 6. At least ten counts were recorded for this clonotype. Its target is not known. Extraction of PBMCs used roughly 9.6 ml of fresh peripheral blood. Amplification yielded TCR beta CDR3 regions, with RNA transcripts as the source. Initially, a first-round RT-PCR of the TCR CDR3 employed the HTBI primer set. TCRdb fed the multiplex PCR reads into MiXCR, producing one record per CDR3 protein. Among approximately 630,000 distinct CDR3 sequences, 16% were seen once, and the ten largest hold around 4%.

The sequence was collected from a woman aged 25 to 39 with Graves' hyperthyroidism. V and J are TRBV6-2 or TRBV6-3 and TRBJ2-7; 7 bases are a match to TRBD2. Sequenced input: blood. The DNA of the CDR3 is TGTGCCAGCAGTTCAGGACTAGACAGCTCCTACGAGCAGTACTTC. Translation: CASSSGLDSSYEQYF.